This TCR beta chain emerged from a study of Graves' ophthalmopathy and Graves' hyperthyroidism. Having ophthalmopathy, the donors showed moderate-to-severe activity, CAS ≥3 and NOSPECS ≥4, with disease lasting under 3 months. Germline V gene data show CDR1 as MGHDK and CDR2 as SYGVNS. V was trimmed by 3 bases and J by 10 bases, leaving 9 bases between them. This CDR3 is 12 amino acids long. The authors amplified TCR beta CDR3 regions, and they did so from RNA transcripts for repertoire sequencing. HTBI primers were used in a first-round RT-PCR, which preceded a second-round multiplex PCR. TCRdb fed the multiplex PCR reads into MiXCR, producing one record per CDR3 protein. The repertoire consists of approximately 640,000 distinct CDR3 sequences, with over 40% occurring once and the leading ten covering under 3.5%.

Sequences were obtained from peripheral blood. The rearrangement joins TRBV25-1 to TRBJ1-4; D unclear. The clonotype was recovered from an adult man with Graves' ophthalmopathy. CDR3 sequence: CASSDSVGKLFF. In nucleotides, the CDR3 is TGTGCCAGCAGTGATAGCGTCGGAAAACTGTTTTTT. The whole variable domain, filled in from reference TRBV25-1 and TRBJ1-4, reads EADIYQTPRYLVIGTGKKITLECSQTMGHDKMYWYQQDPGMELHLIHYSYGVNSTEKGDLSSESTVSRIRTEHFPLTLESARPSHTSQYLCASSDSVGKLFFGSGTQLSVL.